The next 6 T cell receptor beta chains were all read from a single sample in a study of cytomegalovirus exposure and HLA in healthy donors (dated by TCRdb to about 2017). Libraries were constructed by the immunoSEQ multiplex PCR assay. For the multiplex PCR, a mixture combining 60 forward primers for TCR Vbeta segments and 13 reverse primers for TCR Jbeta segments was used. The source is immuneACCESS, and TCRdb retained only in-frame sequences with V and J called. Part of the clones is not carried over; for the studies checked, unresolved V genes explain less than half of this, and the remainder is unexplained. The sample table holds around 130,000 clones, of which 82% were seen once. In total, the top ten clones hold around 10% of the sample. The sequenced sample consisted of PBMCs. These receptor sequences come from a male donor in good health and CMV-seropositive.

The chain employs TRBV30 and TRBJ1-4, with TRBD1 as a possible D gene (5 bases). Germline V lookup: CDR1 GTSNPN, CDR2 SVGIG (reference sequence). V lost 3 bases and J lost 3, with 17 bases in between. This CDR3 contains 16 residues. CDR3 amino acids: CAWRTEPKVANEKLFF. The CDR3 DNA reads as TGTGCCTGGAGGACAGAGCCCAAAGTTGCTAATGAAAAACTGTTTTTT.

The V and J genes are TRBV7-2 and TRBJ2-5, with TRBD2 matching 11 bases. The trim removed 1 base at V and 7 bases at J, leaving 8 bases unmatched. Germline lookup yields CDR1 SGHTA and CDR2 FQGNSA. CDR3 length equals 16 residues. CDR3 nucleotide sequence: TGTGCCAGCAGCTTAGTGGGACTAGCGGATCTTACGACCCAGTACTTC. As protein: CASSLVGLADLTTQYF.

This rearrangement joins TRBV18 to TRBJ2-4; 9 positions match TRBD1. Losses at the gene ends were 3 bases for V and 5 bases for J; bases not matched to a gene: 2. Germline CDR1 is KGHSH and CDR2 is LQKENI. The CDR3 sequence is 14 residues long. The CDR3 reads CASSPWTGENIQYF. In DNA form, the CDR3 reads TGTGCCAGCTCACCTTGGACAGGGGAAAACATTCAGTACTTC.

J is TRBJ1-4 and V is TRBV6-1, with D tentatively TRBD1 (6 bases). CDR1 MNHNS and CDR2 SASEGT come from the germline V gene. The V and J ends lost 2 bases and 7 bases respectively, with 11 bases between them. The CDR3 runs to 14 residues. CDR3 in amino acids: CASSETGLSEKLFF. DNA for the CDR3: TGTGCCAGCAGTGAAACAGGGCTAAGTGAAAAACTGTTTTTT.

The rearrangement joins TRBV7-6 to TRBJ2-3; no clear D. This CDR3 has 17 amino acids. The V gene lost 3 bases and the J gene lost 3 bases, with 19 bases spanning the gap. Germline V lookup: CDR1 SGHVS, CDR2 FNYEAQ. CDR3 nucleotides: TGTGCCAGCAGCTTTCCGATGACTCCATCAAGGACAGATACGCAGTATTTT. Protein product: CASSFPMTPSRTDTQYF.

The V call is TRBV7-8, the J call TRBJ1-4; tentatively, D is TRBD1 (6 bases). The length of the CDR3 is 15 residues. Germline V gives CDR1 SGHVS, CDR2 FQNEAQ. Between the trimmed V and J ends, which lost 10 bases and 6 bases, there was a span of 21 bases. CDR3 nucleotides: TGTGCCACCTCCCGGGGGGGGAAGGGGGATGAAAAACTGTTTTTT. Its translation: CATSRGGKGDEKLFF.